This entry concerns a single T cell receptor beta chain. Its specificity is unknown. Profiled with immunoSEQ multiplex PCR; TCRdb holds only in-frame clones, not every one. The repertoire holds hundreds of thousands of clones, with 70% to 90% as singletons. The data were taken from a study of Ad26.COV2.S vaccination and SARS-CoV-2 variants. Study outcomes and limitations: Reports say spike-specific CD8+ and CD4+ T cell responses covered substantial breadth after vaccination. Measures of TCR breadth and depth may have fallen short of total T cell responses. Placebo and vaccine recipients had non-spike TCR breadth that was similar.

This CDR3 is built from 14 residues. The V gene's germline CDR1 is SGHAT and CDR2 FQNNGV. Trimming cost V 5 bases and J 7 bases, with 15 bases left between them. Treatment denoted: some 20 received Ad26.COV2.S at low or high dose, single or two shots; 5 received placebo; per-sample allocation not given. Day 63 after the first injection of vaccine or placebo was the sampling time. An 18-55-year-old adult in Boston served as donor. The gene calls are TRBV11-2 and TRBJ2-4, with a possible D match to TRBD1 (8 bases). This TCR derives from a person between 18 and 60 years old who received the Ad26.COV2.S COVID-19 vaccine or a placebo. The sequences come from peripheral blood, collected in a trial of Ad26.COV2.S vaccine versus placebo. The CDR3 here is CASSTDRGGNIQYF. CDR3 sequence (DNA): TGTGCCAGCAGCACCGACAGGGGAGGGAACATTCAGTACTTC.